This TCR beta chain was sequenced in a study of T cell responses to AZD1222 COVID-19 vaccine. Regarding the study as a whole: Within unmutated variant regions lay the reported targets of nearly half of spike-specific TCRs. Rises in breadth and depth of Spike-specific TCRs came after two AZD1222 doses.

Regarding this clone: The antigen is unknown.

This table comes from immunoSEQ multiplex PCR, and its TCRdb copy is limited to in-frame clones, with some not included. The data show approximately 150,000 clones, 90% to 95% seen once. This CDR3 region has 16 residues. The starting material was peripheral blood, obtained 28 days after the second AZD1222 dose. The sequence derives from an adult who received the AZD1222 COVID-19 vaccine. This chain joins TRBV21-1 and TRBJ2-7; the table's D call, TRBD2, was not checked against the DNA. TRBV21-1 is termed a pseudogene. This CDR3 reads CASSKVAGGRAYEQYF. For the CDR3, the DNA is TGTGCCAGCAGCAAAGTTGCTGGCGGGAGGGCCTACGAGCAGTACTTC.